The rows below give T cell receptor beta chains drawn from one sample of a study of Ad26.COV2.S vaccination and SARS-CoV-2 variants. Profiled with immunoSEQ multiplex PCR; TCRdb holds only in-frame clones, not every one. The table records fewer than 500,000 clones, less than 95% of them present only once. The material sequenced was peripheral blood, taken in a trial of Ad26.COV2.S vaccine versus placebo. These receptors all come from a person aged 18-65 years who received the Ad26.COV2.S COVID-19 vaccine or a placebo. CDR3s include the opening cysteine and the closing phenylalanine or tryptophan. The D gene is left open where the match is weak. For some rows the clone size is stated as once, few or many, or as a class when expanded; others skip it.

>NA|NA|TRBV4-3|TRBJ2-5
TGCGCCAGCAGCCAAGCAGCCGATCAAGAGACCCAGTACTTC
CASSQAADQETQYF
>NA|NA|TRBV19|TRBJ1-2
TGTGCCAGTAGCCCCCGGACAGATTCGGGCTACACCTTC
CASSPRTDSGYTF
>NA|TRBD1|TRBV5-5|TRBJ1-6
TGTGCCAGCAGCGTTCAGGGGGCGTCACCCCTCCACTTT
CASSVQGASPLHF
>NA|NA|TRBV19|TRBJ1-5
TGTGCCAGTAGTCCCCGGTCGGACGTCGGGTTTCAGCCCCAGCATTTT
CASSPRSDVGFQPQHF
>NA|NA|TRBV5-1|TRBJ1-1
TGCGCCAGCAGAAATGGGGTAAACACTGAAGCTTTCTTT
CASRNGVNTEAFF
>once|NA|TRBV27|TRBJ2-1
TGTGCCAGCAGTTCCCGGGACACATACAATGAGCAGTTCTTC
CASSSRDTYNEQFF
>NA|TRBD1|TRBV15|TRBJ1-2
TGTGCCACCAGCAGAGTTTATATGGGACAGGGTGATGGCAACACCTTC
CATSRVYMGQGDGNTF
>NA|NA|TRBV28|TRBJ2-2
TGTGCCAGCGGTCGGGGTATCGGGTACACCGGGGAGCTGTTTTTT
CASGRGIGYTGELFF
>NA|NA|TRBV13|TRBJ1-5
TGTGCCAGCAGCTTATCAAGGGGGGGACGAGATCAGCCCCAGCATTTT
CASSLSRGGRDQPQHF
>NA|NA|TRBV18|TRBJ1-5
TGTGCCAGCTCAGCTGACAATCAGCCCCAGCATTTT
CASSADNQPQHF
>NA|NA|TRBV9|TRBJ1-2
TGTGCCAGCAGCGCAGCGCCGGGGATCTATGGCTACACCTTC
CASSAAPGIYGYTF
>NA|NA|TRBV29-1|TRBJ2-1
TGCAGCGTTGCTTCCCTCTATCCCTACAATGAGCAGTTCTTC
CSVASLYPYNEQFF
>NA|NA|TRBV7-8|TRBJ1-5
TGTGCCAGCAGCTTTAGCAGGGACCAGCCCCAGCATTTT
CASSFSRDQPQHF
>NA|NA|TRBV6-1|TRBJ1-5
TGTGCCAGCAGTGAATATTGGGGGAATGAACAGCCCCAGCATTTT
CASSEYWGNEQPQHF
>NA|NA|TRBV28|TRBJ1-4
TGTGCCAGCAGTCAAGTTTCGGGGGCAGATGAAAAACTGTTTTTT
CASSQVSGADEKLFF
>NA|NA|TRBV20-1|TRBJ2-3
TGCAGTGCTAGTGATAGCGGCAACTCCCCGCAGTATTTT
CSASDSGNSPQYF
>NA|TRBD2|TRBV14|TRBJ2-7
TGTGCCAGCAGCCAAGGGACTAGCGGGAGAGACTCCTACGAGCAGTACTTC
CASSQGTSGRDSYEQYF
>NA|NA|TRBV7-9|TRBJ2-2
TGTGCCAGCAGCTTAGACTCAAACACCGGGGAGCTGTTTTTT
CASSLDSNTGELFF
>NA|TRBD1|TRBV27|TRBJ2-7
TGTGCCAGCAGGGGCCCGACAGGGGGCGCCGGAACCCCCTACGAGCAGTACTTC
CASRGPTGGAGTPYEQYF
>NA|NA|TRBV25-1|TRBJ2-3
TGTGCCAGCAGTGAATGGGTTCCCGGCGGGCCACGCACAGATACGCAGTATTTT
CASSEWVPGGPRTDTQYF
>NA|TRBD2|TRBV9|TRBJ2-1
TGTGCCAGCAGCGTAGGCGGGAGGCTTCATGAGCAGTTCTTC
CASSVGGRLHEQFF
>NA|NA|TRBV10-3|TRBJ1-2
TGTGCCATCAGTGGAAACAGGGACTATGGCTACACCTTC
CAISGNRDYGYTF
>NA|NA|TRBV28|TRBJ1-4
TGTGCCAGCAGTGTCCAAAGGGACGGGCGGGTGGAAAAACTGTTTTTT
CASSVQRDGRVEKLFF
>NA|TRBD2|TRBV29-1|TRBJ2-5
TGCAGCGTGGACGGACTAGCGGACCAAGAGACCCAGTACTTC
CSVDGLADQETQYF
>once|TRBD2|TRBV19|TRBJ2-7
TGTGCCAGTAGCCTTGGACTAGCGGGAAACTACGAGCAGTACTTC
CASSLGLAGNYEQYF
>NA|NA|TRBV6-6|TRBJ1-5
TGTGCCAGCAGTACCGCTCAGAATAGCAATCAGCCCCAGCATTTT
CASSTAQNSNQPQHF
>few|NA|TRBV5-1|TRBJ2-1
TGCGCCAGCAGCTTGGAGGGGGTAAGGTGGAATGAGCAGTTCTTC
CASSLEGVRWNEQFF
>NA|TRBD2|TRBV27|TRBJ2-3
TGTGCCAGCAGTGGAGGGACTAGCGGGAGACCCACAGATACGCAGTATTTT
CASSGGTSGRPTDTQYF
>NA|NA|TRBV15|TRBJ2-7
TGTGCCACCAGCAGAGATAGATCCTACGAGCAGTACTTC
CATSRDRSYEQYF
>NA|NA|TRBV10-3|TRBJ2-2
TGTGCCATCAGTTTGGGAATCGTCGGGGAGCTGTTTTTT
CAISLGIVGELFF
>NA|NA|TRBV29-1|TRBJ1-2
TGCAGCGTTGAGGCAGCTAACTATGGCTACACCTTC
CSVEAANYGYTF
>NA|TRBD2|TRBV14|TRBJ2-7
TGTGCCAGCAGCCCGAGGTATAGCGGGAGGGCCGGAAACCCTTACGAGCAGTACTTC
CASSPRYSGRAGNPYEQYF
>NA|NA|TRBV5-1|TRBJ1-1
TGCGCCAGCACTGTTCAGGGACGCACTGAAGCTTTCTTT
CASTVQGRTEAFF
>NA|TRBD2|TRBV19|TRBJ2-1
TGTGCCAGTAGTAATAGCGGGAGGGCCCGGGATGAGCAGTTCTTC
CASSNSGRARDEQFF
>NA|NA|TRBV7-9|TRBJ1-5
TGTGCCAGCAGCTTAGATCGCGGCAGCTCCTGGCATTTT
CASSLDRGSSWHF
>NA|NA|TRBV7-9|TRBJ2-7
TGTGCCAGCATCCCCGGGGGGCTCGTATCCTACTCCTACGAGCAGTACTTC
CASIPGGLVSYSYEQYF
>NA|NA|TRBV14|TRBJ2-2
TGTGCCAGCAGCAAGGACCTTCCGGGCACCGGGGAGCTGTTTTTT
CASSKDLPGTGELFF
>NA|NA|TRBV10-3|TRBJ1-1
TGTGCCACCAGGGTACCGGCGAACACTGAAGCTTTCTTT
CATRVPANTEAFF
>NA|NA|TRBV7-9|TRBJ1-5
TGTGCCAGCAGCGAGGACAGACATAGCAATCAGCCCCAGCATTTT
CASSEDRHSNQPQHF
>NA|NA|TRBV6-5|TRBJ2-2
TGTGCCAGCAGTTACTTAACGGGACTTAACACCGGGGAGCTGTTTTTT
CASSYLTGLNTGELFF
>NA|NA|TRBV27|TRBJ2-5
TGTGCCAGCAGTTTATCGAGGCAGGGAGAGACCCAGTACTTC
CASSLSRQGETQYF
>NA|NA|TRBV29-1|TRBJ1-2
TGCAGCGTTGAGGACAGTGGTGGCTACACCTTC
CSVEDSGGYTF
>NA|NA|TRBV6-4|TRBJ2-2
TGTGCCAGCAGCACGGGCACCGGGGAGCTGTTTTTT
CASSTGTGELFF